By its share, the clone carrying this TCR beta chain is medium-sized. The data were taken from a study of metastatic and nonmetastatic thyroid tumors. The CDR3 covers 13 residues. Trimming stripped 0 bases from V and 4 bases from J, with 6 bases between. CDR1 and CDR2 (germline): MGHRA, YSYEKL. Thyroid surgery had not been preceded by any treatment in any patient. From the PCR reads, TCRdb re-called clones with MiXCR. The repertoire includes approximately 20,000 clones, approximately 20% of them detected once, and approximately 15% sits in the top ten. Material: tumor tissue. This clonotype originated in a female donor with papillary thyroid cancer or a benign thyroid nodule (not recorded which). Some clones in this sample may be carry-over from other donors' samples. The chain carries TRBV4-1 and TRBJ1-2; D is uncertain. The CDR3 sequence: CASSQEEFYGYTF. The CDR3 DNA is TGCGCCAGCAGCCAAGAAGAGTTCTATGGCTACACCTTC.